This T cell receptor beta chain was identified during a study of shared clonotypes between healthy human individuals. Broader study findings: Compared with clonotypes that all four donors shared, non-shared clonotypes had lower generation probabilities. Generally, estimated richness proved larger in naive subsets than it did in memory subsets.

The CDR3 extends over 12 amino acids. Germline V gives CDR1 SQVTM, CDR2 ANQGSEA. V lost 4 bases and J 3 bases, leaving 10 bases between the germline ends. The CD8 memory fraction combined CD45RO+ cells with TemRA cells (CCR7-negative CD45RA+). Clones were read by immunoSEQ multiplex PCR, and TCRdb kept only the in-frame ones, dropping some. The sample has fewer than 850,000 clones; less than 95% are singletons. This clone came up once. Its antigen is unknown. Material for sequencing was memory CD8+ T cells from PBMCs. The subset: CD45RO+ cells pooled with CCR7-negative TemRA cells. The clonotype originates from a man between 18 and 29 years old in good health. Some clones in this sample may be carry-over from other donors' samples. The rearrangement links TRBV29-1 to TRBJ2-7; D remains unclear. The CDR3, as DNA: TGCAGCGTTGTAGGCGCCGGCTACGAGCAGTACTTC. Translating it yields CSVVGAGYEQYF.